These T cell receptor beta chains were read from a single sample in a study of T cell repertoires in cytomegalovirus infection. Each CDR3 protein gets one entry after TCRdb re-called the reads with MiXCR. Seen here are some 180,000 distinct CDR3 sequences, 17% observed once, and the top ten hold approximately 26%. The sample taken for sequencing was CD8+ T cells from PBMCs. Every receptor here comes from a human donor in good health (CMV status not recorded). Some clones in this sample may be carry-over from other donors' samples. The CDR3 runs from the conserved cysteine through the conserved F or W. The D gene is left open where the match is weak. Clone size is given for some rows only: seen once, a few or many times, or a class if the clone is expanded.

TRBD1	TRBJ1-2	-	TRBV5-1	TGCGCCAGCAGTTCCGGGACAGGGGATGTTGGCTACACCTTC	CASSSGTGDVGYTF
-	TRBJ1-4	-	TRBV7-9	TGTGCCAGCAGCTCGTGGGATGAAAAACTGTTTTTT	CASSSWDEKLFF
-	TRBJ2-3	few	TRBV27	TGTGCCAGCAGTTTATTAAGACAGGAGACAGATACGCAGTATTTT	CASSLLRQETDTQYF
-	TRBJ1-1	-	TRBV7-6	TGTGCCAGCAGCTTGAGGGCAGGTAGAAACACTGAAGCTTTCTTT	CASSLRAGRNTEAFF
-	TRBJ2-1	few	TRBV11-2	TGTGCCAGCAGCTTTACCGGGGTTACTAATGAGCAGTTCTTC	CASSFTGVTNEQFF
-	TRBJ2-7	-	TRBV7-2	TGTGCCAGCAGCCCGAGGGACGGCACCTCAGGCGAGCAGTACTTC	CASSPRDGTSGEQYF
TRBD1	TRBJ2-1	-	TRBV19	TGTGCCAGTAGTATAGGGGACATAGGACAGGGAGCCTACAATGAGCAGTTCTTC	CASSIGDIGQGAYNEQFF
TRBD1	TRBJ1-2	few	TRBV7-2	TGTGCCAGCAGCTTATTAGGGACAGCGTATGGCTACACCTTC	CASSLLGTAYGYTF
-	TRBJ1-5	-	TRBV6-2/TRBV6-3	TGTGCCAGCACCTTGACAGGCAATCAGCCCCAGCATTTT	CASTLTGNQPQHF
-	TRBJ1-5	many	TRBV7-9	TGTGCCAGCAGCTTAGTAGGGGGCAATCAGCCCCAGCATTTT	CASSLVGGNQPQHF
-	TRBJ1-5	few	TRBV7-2	TGTGCCAGCAGCTCCCGGTGGGGGAGTAATCAGCCCCAGCATTTT	CASSSRWGSNQPQHF
-	TRBJ1-2	few	TRBV28	TGTGCCAGCAGTTTCATACAGGGCTCCTATGGCTACACCTTC	CASSFIQGSYGYTF
TRBD2	TRBJ2-1	-	TRBV6-4	TGTGCCAGCAGTGTAGAGACTAGCGGGGGGCTCGAGCAGTTCTTC	CASSVETSGGLEQFF
-	TRBJ2-7	-	TRBV7-9	TGTGCCAGCAGATCGGCGGGGAGTTCCTACGAGCAGTACTTC	CASRSAGSSYEQYF
-	TRBJ2-1	-	TRBV13	TGTGCCAGCAGCGTCCAGGGGTTTTTGATCAATGAGCAGTTCTTC	CASSVQGFLINEQFF
-	TRBJ2-3	-	TRBV7-9	TGTGCCAGCATCCTTTCGGAGGGTAGCACAGATACGCAGTATTTT	CASILSEGSTDTQYF
-	TRBJ1-2	-	TRBV29-1	TGCAGCGTTGAGAGTATGAGGGTTTTGGGCTACACCTTC	CSVESMRVLGYTF
TRBD1	TRBJ1-5	-	TRBV14	TGTGCCAGCAGCCCTTCGGCACAGGGGGTTCAGCCCCAGCATTTT	CASSPSAQGVQPQHF
TRBD1	TRBJ2-7	few	TRBV29-1	TGCAGCGTTCCTGCAGGGGGCTACGAGCAGTACTTC	CSVPAGGYEQYF
-	TRBJ2-7	-	TRBV28	TGTGCCAGCAGGTCCCGGGACTTCGGCTACGAGCAGTACTTC	CASRSRDFGYEQYF
TRBD1	TRBJ1-2	few	TRBV20-1	TGCAGTGCTAGGGACAGGGTTGGCTACACCTTC	CSARDRVGYTF
-	TRBJ1-5	few	TRBV10-3	TGTGCCATCAGTGGGGGGGATAGCAATCAGCCCCAGCATTTT	CAISGGDSNQPQHF
-	TRBJ1-2	-	TRBV7-2	TGTGCCAGCAGCCCAAGAACAGCTGGCTACACCTTC	CASSPRTAGYTF
-	TRBJ2-2	-	TRBV28	TGTGCCAGCAGTTTATGGGGGCGGATCGGAGAGCTGTTTTTT	CASSLWGRIGELFF